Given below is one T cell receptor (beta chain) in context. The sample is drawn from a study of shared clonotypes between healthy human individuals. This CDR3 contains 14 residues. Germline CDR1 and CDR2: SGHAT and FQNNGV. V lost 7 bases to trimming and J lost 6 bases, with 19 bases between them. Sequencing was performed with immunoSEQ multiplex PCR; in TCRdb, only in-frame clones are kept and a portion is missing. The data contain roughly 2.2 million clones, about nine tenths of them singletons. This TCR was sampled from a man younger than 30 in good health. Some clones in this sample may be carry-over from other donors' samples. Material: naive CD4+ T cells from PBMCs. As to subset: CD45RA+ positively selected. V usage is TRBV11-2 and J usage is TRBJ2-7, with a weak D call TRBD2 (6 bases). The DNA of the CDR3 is TGTGCCAGCAACCACTTAGCGGAGGTGGGCGAGCAGTACTTC. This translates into CASNHLAEVGEQYF.